These 22 T cell receptor beta chains share one sample of origin, sequenced in a study of T-cell memory formation after mild COVID-19. TCRdb re-derived calls from the 5' RACE reads in MiXCR, one entry per CDR3 protein. The table lists over 150,000 distinct CDR3 sequences, over 20% of them singletons, with under 25% in the top ten. What was sequenced was PBMCs or a T cell subset sorted from them (not recorded which). Source of these receptors: an adult woman who had mild COVID-19 (a few samples of this study predate the infection). Cell type and time point are not known.

This clonotype was seen only a few times. The chain carries TRBV4-1 and TRBJ2-5; 7 bases map to TRBD2. CDR3 size: 15 residues. V lost 3 bases and J lost 1; bases outside the gene matches: 5. The germline CDR1 and CDR2 sequences are MGHRA and YSYEKL. DNA of the CDR3: TGCGCCAGCAGCCATCTAGCGGCTTCCCAAGAGACCCAGTACTTC. It is translated as CASSHLAASQETQYF.

This clonotype appeared a few times. This chain links TRBV7-6 with TRBJ2-7, with 8 nucleotides matching TRBD2. Trimming took 5 bases from V and 3 from J; bases not matched to a gene: 9. Looked up from germline, CDR1 is SGHVS and CDR2 is FNYEAQ. The CDR3 consists of 15 residues. This chain's CDR3 is CASSPPTSEGYEQYF. For the CDR3, the DNA is TGTGCCAGCAGCCCCCCGACTAGCGAAGGCTACGAGCAGTACTTC.

This clonotype was found many times. The V call is TRBV5-1, the J call TRBJ2-7, with D possibly being TRBD1 or TRBD2 (5 bases each). From germline, CDR1 is SGHRS and CDR2 YFSETQ. Deletions cut 2 bases from V and 3 bases from J, with 12 bases between. The CDR3 has 14 amino acids. CDR3 loop: CASSFFQGVYEQYF. The CDR3 region has the DNA TGCGCCAGCAGCTTTTTTCAGGGAGTCTACGAGCAGTACTTC.

This sequence joins TRBV5-1 and TRBJ1-4; 8 bases fit TRBD1. Germline values: CDR1 SGHRS, CDR2 YFSETQ. This CDR3 region has 14 residues. V was pared by 3 bases and J by 6 bases, with 4 bases of the junction left unmatched. CDR3 protein: CASSYGTGDEKLFF. The CDR3 DNA is TGCGCCAGCAGCTACGGGACAGGTGATGAAAAACTGTTTTTT.

This clonotype occurred a few times. The rearrangement joins TRBV12-3 or TRBV12-4 to TRBJ2-2; perhaps TRBD2 as D (5 bases). Trimming removed 6 bases at V and 4 bases at J, with 12 bases between. CDR3 length: 14 residues. The CDR3 is CASRSREGTGELFF. The DNA of the CDR3 is TGTGCCAGCAGATCCCGAGAGGGCACCGGGGAGCTGTTTTTT.

This chain links TRBV29-1 with TRBJ2-5; TRBD2 matches 11 bases. CDR3 length: 16 amino acids. Germline trimming cut 0 bases from V and 2 bases from J; bases unmatched to any gene: 5. From germline, CDR1 is SQVTM and CDR2 ANQGSEA. For the CDR3, the DNA is TGCAGCGTTGAAGAGGTTACTAGCGGGAGACAAGAGACCCAGTACTTC. It translates to CSVEEVTSGRQETQYF.

This clonotype was seen only a few times. The rearrangement uses TRBV18 and TRBJ2-7; 7 bases align to TRBD1. This CDR3 has 15 residues. V shed 2 bases, J shed 5 bases, and the junction held 9 bases outside the gene matches. The germline V gene encodes CDR1 KGHSH and CDR2 LQKENI. The CDR3 nucleotides are TGTGCCAGCTCACCATCCGGACAGGTGGGCGACGAGCAGTACTTC. Its protein is CASSPSGQVGDEQYF.

The sample holds a few counts of this clonotype. The junction departs from germline at one end; a sequencing error may be responsible. The rearrangement uses TRBV7-7 and TRBJ2-5; TRBD1 might be the D (7 bases). Germline V gene lookup returns CDR1 SSHAT and CDR2 FNYEAQ (reference sequence). The CDR3 is made up of 15 amino acids. This chain's CDR3 is CASSLGGGVGETQYF. The CDR3, as DNA: TGTGCTAGCAGCTTAGGAGGGGGCGTAGGGGAGACCCAGTACTTC.

This clonotype was observed a few times. This chain uses TRBV9 with TRBJ2-3, with 10 bases matching TRBD2. With V trimmed by 1 base and J by 0 bases, 8 bases remained unmatched. The CDR3 covers 18 residues. The germline V gene has CDR1 SGDLS and CDR2 YYNGEE. The CDR3 protein is CASSVNPSSGSSTDTQYF. CDR3 DNA: TGTGCCAGCAGCGTAAATCCGTCTAGCGGGAGTAGCACAGATACGCAGTATTTT.

The J gene is TRBJ2-7, the V gene TRBV27; the match to TRBD2 covers 7 bases. Germline V CDR1 and CDR2: MNHEY, SMNVEV (reference sequence). The V gene end was trimmed by 4 bases and the J gene end by 7 bases; junction bases not matched to a gene: 10. CDR3 length: 14 amino acids. The CDR3 DNA follows: TGTGCCAGCAGTTCTAGCGGATCCCACTGGGAGCAGTACTTC. This gives the protein CASSSSGSHWEQYF.

Written as DNA, the CDR3 is TGTGCCAGCCTGCATCCCCTCAGGAGCTCCTACGAGCAGTACTTC. Its protein is CASLHPLRSSYEQYF. The chain joins TRBV5-8 to TRBJ2-7; D gene uncertain. Germline V CDR1 and CDR2: SGHTS, YDEGEE. V gave up 7 bases and J gave up 0 bases, with 17 bases separating them. This CDR3 has 15 amino acids.

This clonotype was seen a few times. V usage is TRBV9 and J usage is TRBJ2-7; possibly TRBD1 or TRBD2 for D (5 bases each). CDR1 is SGDLS and CDR2 is YYNGEE in the germline V gene. CDR3 length: 16 residues. Between the trimmed V and J ends, which lost 4 bases and 6 bases, there was a span of 23 bases. The CDR3 DNA reads as TGTGCCAGCAGCCCCAGGGACCGAGACACAACCCTCGAGCAGTACTTC. This gives the protein CASSPRDRDTTLEQYF.

This clonotype has only a few counts. The genes are TRBV4-1 and TRBJ2-1; 7 bases map to TRBD2. V dropped 5 bases and J dropped 5; count of bases not matched to a gene: 15. Germline lookup yields CDR1 MGHRA and CDR2 YSYEKL. The length of the CDR3 is 17 residues. The CDR3 DNA follows: TGCGCCAGCAGCGGTCATGCGGGAGCGATCCCCCACAATGAGCAGTTCTTC. This gives the protein CASSGHAGAIPHNEQFF.

The chain joins TRBV27 to TRBJ1-2, with 8 bases that match TRBD1. CDR3 length: 15 residues. V lost 1 base and J lost 6; bases outside the gene matches: 7. Per germline, CDR1 MNHEY and CDR2 SMNVEV (reference sequence). CDR3: CASSLFSQGADGYTF. The CDR3 DNA reads as TGTGCCAGCAGTTTATTCTCGCAGGGGGCCGATGGCTACACCTTC.

The gene calls are TRBV12-3 or TRBV12-4 and TRBJ2-1; TRBD1 agrees at 7 bases. The length of the CDR3 is 13 residues. Trimming at V came to 4 bases and at J to 8 bases, leaving 5 bases not matched to a gene. As DNA, the CDR3 is TGTGCCAGCAGTTCGACAGGGATCGATGAGCAGTTCTTC. Protein: CASSSTGIDEQFF.

The V and J genes are TRBV11-2 and TRBJ2-7; TRBD2 matches at 11 bases. The trim removed 4 bases at V and 5 bases at J, leaving 7 bases unmatched. The CDR3 loop spans 15 amino acids. Germline loops: CDR1 SGHAT, CDR2 FQNNGV. Here the CDR3 reads CASSSPTSGDNEQYF. CDR3 bases: TGTGCCAGCAGCTCACCGACTAGCGGGGACAACGAGCAGTACTTC.

This clonotype was seen more than once but under ten times. As DNA, the CDR3 is TGTGCCAGCAGCCAAATACTAGCGGGAGGCTCGGAGCAGTACTTC. The encoded protein is CASSQILAGGSEQYF. This rearrangement joins TRBV4-2 to TRBJ2-7, with 12 bases matching TRBD2. V was pared by 2 bases and J by 7 bases, with 6 bases of the junction left unmatched. The CDR3 consists of 15 residues. Germline CDR1 LGHNA, CDR2 YNFKEQ.

This clonotype appeared a few times. The chain carries TRBV12-3 or TRBV12-4 and TRBJ2-1; 7 bases are shared with TRBD2. V was clipped by 5 bases and J by 4 bases; unmatched bases: 8. This CDR3 has 15 amino acids. This CDR3 is CASSPGLGIYNEQFF. DNA of the CDR3: TGTGCCAGCAGTCCAGGACTAGGGATTTACAATGAGCAGTTCTTC.

The V and J genes are TRBV7-9 and TRBJ2-3; D is ambiguous. CDR1 SEHNR and CDR2 FQNEAQ come from the germline V gene (reference sequence). Between the trimmed V and J ends, which lost 4 bases and 3 bases, there was a span of 17 bases. The CDR3 has 16 amino acids. The CDR3 region is CASSSTPPASTDTQYF. CDR3 DNA: TGTGCCAGCAGCTCCACCCCCCCGGCGAGTACAGATACGCAGTATTTT.

This clonotype was counted ten times or more. V usage is TRBV5-1 and J usage is TRBJ2-7; 11 nucleotides align to TRBD2. This CDR3 has 13 amino acids. Trimming at V came to 10 bases and at J to 7 bases, leaving 10 bases not matched to a gene. In germline, CDR1 is SGHRS, CDR2 YFSETQ. This CDR3 is CAGIGSGREEQYF. As DNA, the CDR3 is TGCGCCGGAATTGGTAGCGGGAGGGAAGAGCAGTACTTC.

The CDR3 reads CASSRLAGVSYEQYF. CDR3 sequence (DNA): TGTGCCAGCAGCCGCTTAGCGGGGGTTTCCTACGAGCAGTACTTC. The chain couples TRBV5-6 to TRBJ2-7; 9 bases are shared with TRBD2. Germline V gene data show CDR1 as SGHDT and CDR2 as YYEEEE. CDR3 length: 15 amino acids. The junction had 6 bases not matched to a gene; V was cut back by 4 bases and J by 1 base. Full variable domain (outside the CDR3, taken from reference TRBV5-6 and TRBJ2-7): DAGVTQSPTHLIKTRGQQVTLRCSPKSGHDTVSWYQQALGQGPQFIFQYYEEEERQRGNFPDRFSGHQFPNYSSELNVNALLLGDSALYLCASSRLAGVSYEQYFGPGTRLTVT.

This clonotype occurred many times. The J gene is TRBJ2-1, the V gene TRBV6-2 or TRBV6-3, with D unresolved. This CDR3 contains 14 residues. Germline-derived CDR1 and CDR2 are MNHEY and SVGEGT. The V gene lost 4 bases and the J gene lost 0 bases, with 7 bases spanning the gap. CDR3 sequence reads: CASSSDPSYNEQFF. The CDR3 DNA follows: TGTGCCAGCAGTTCGGATCCCTCCTACAATGAGCAGTTCTTC.